This TCR beta chain was captured by sequencing in a study of T cell changes during pregnancy in multiple sclerosis. Assay: immunoSEQ multiplex PCR; the TCRdb copy retains only in-frame clones and omits some. In the table there are approximately 130,000 clones, around 97% of which are singletons. The length of the CDR3 is 14 residues. Germline assignment: CDR1 MNHEY and CDR2 SMNVEV (reference sequence). The ends were cut back, 6 bases at V and 3 bases at J, with 14 bases in the middle. The rearrangement links TRBV27 to TRBJ1-1, with D tentatively TRBD1 (5 bases). The material was peripheral blood, obtained after pregnancy. This receptor was identified in a female donor with multiple sclerosis, enrolled in a pregnancy study. The CDR3 region is CASSLGGGYTEAFF. CDR3 nucleotides: TGTGCCAGCAGCTTGGGGGGTGGGTACACTGAAGCTTTCTTT.